This T cell receptor (beta chain) was captured by sequencing in a study of blood T cells in healthy people across ages. Primed by a sample-barcoded 5' primer and a J-beta primer mix, a second PCR proceeded for roughly 6 to 12 cycles. No fewer than 2.5 million CDR3-containing paired-end reads came from each sample. Using its own MiXCR run on the 5' RACE reads, TCRdb lists one record per CDR3 protein. Among over 700,000 distinct CDR3 sequences listed, about 55% were seen once. The CDR3 consists of 16 residues. Germline V gene data show CDR1 as LNHNV and CDR2 as YYDKDF (reference sequence). Trimming removed 5 bases from V and 4 bases from J, with 15 bases in between.

The TCR comes from an elderly man in good health. Sample: blood. The chain couples TRBV15 to TRBJ2-6; D may match TRBD1 or TRBD2 (6 bases each). CDR3 DNA: TGTGCCACCAGCTTTCTAGGGGGGACCGGGGCCAACGTCCTGACTTTC. Amino acids: CATSFLGGTGANVLTF.